This T cell receptor beta chain was recovered during a study of blood T cell repertoires in COVID-19. One Seattle source followed patients from active infection through their disease course. Measured with immunoSEQ multiplex PCR; TCRdb has only the in-frame clones, and not every one. Counted here are nearly 350,000 clones, around nine tenths occurring once; the ten biggest clones make up around 6.6%. V shed 5 bases and J shed 3 bases, with 7 bases lying between them. The CDR3 sequence is 13 residues long. Germline V gene lookup returns CDR1 MDHEN and CDR2 SYDVKM. Sequenced: peripheral blood. The receptor was derived from a woman in her 70s with COVID-19, enrolled during active disease. The rearrangement links TRBV28 to TRBJ2-2, with a tentative D call TRBD1 (5 bases). The CDR3 DNA follows: TGTGCCAGCAGTCGACAGTACACCGGGGAGCTGTTTTTT. It encodes CASSRQYTGELFF.